These 16 T cell receptor beta chains share one sample of origin, sequenced in a study of spatial heterogeneity in lung cancer (dated by TCRdb to between 2017 and 2020). Per the publication, the time point label means: blood at routine non-recurrence follow-up after resection. The library was obtained by 5' RACE. Instrument used: NextSeq 500. Starting from the raw public reads, TCRdb applied fastp trimming at Q25, assembled clones with MiXCR and retained in-frame beta chains. Duplicate CDR3 protein sequences are folded into a single record with the most common DNA and genes. Recorded for this sample are fewer than 50,000 distinct CDR3 sequences; 10% to 13% of them occurred a single time. The ten top clones hold approximately 17% of the sample. Sequencing was performed on PBMCs, taken at follow-up. Every receptor here comes from a female donor with early-stage non-small cell lung cancer.

The chain employs TRBV6-6 and TRBJ2-7; D is ambiguous. V lost 2 bases, J lost 4 bases, and 3 bases lay in between. Germline lookup yields CDR1 MNHNY and CDR2 SVGAGI (reference sequence). The CDR3 runs 11 residues. The CDR3 loop reads CASSYEYEQYF. The CDR3 DNA reads TGTGCCAGCAGTTACGAGTACGAGCAGTACTTC.

This clonotype was counted many times. The gene calls are TRBV7-9 and TRBJ2-7; D possibly corresponds to TRBD1 (6 bases). The V and J ends lost 1 base and 5 bases respectively, with 12 bases between them. The CDR3 contains 14 residues. CDR1 SEHNR and CDR2 FQNEAQ come from the germline V gene (reference sequence). In DNA, the CDR3 is TGTGCCAGCAGCTTAGACAGGGTTGACGACGAGCAGTACTTC. Translation gives CASSLDRVDDEQYF.

CDR3 sequence: CASSLVWGRLGKNIQYF. CDR3 DNA sequence: TGTGCCAGCAGCTTAGTTTGGGGGCGGCTCGGCAAAAACATTCAGTACTTC. The chain has TRBV7-2 and TRBJ2-4, with D possibly TRBD1 on 6 matching bases. The CDR3 totals 17 residues. Trimming stripped 1 base from V and 3 bases from J, with 16 bases between. CDR1 is SGHTA and CDR2 is FQGNSA in the germline V gene.

The chain links TRBV7-2 to TRBJ2-7; D may match TRBD1 or TRBD2 (5 bases each). The CDR3 runs to 16 residues. V was cut by 2 bases and J by 1 base, with 15 bases left in between. From germline, CDR1 is SGHTA and CDR2 FQGNSA. The CDR3 nucleotides are TGTGCCAGCAGCTTACCTATACGGGACCCGTCCTACGAGCAGTACTTC. As protein: CASSLPIRDPSYEQYF. The full variable domain, rest sourced from reference TRBV7-2 and TRBJ2-7, is GAGVSQSPSNKVTEKGKDVELRCDPISGHTALYWYRQSLGQGLEFLIYFQGNSAPDKSGLPSDRFSAERTGGSVSTLTIQRTQQEDSAVYLCASSLPIRDPSYEQYFGPGTRLTVT.

This clonotype was recorded a few times. The chain combines TRBV6-2 or TRBV6-3 with TRBJ1-5; 7 positions match TRBD1. The CDR3 consists of 14 residues. The ends lost 4 bases at V and 5 bases at J; junction bases unmatched: 5. The germline V gene has CDR1 MNHEY and CDR2 SVGEGT. The CDR3 spells CASSSTGSHQPQHF. The CDR3 DNA follows: TGTGCCAGCAGTTCGACAGGGAGCCATCAGCCCCAGCATTTT.

This clonotype came up many times. This chain connects TRBV5-1 to TRBJ1-2; a weak D match, TRBD1 (6 bases). CDR3 length equals 15 residues. V lost 4 bases to trimming and J lost 2 bases, with 15 bases between them. Germline CDR1 reads SGHRS; CDR2 reads YFSETQ. The CDR3 here is CASSTTTGSNYGYTF. Here the CDR3 DNA reads TGCGCCAGCAGCACCACAACAGGGAGCAACTATGGCTACACCTTC.

This clonotype was counted ten times or more. This chain connects TRBV15 to TRBJ2-7; D is undetermined. The germline gives CDR1 LNHNV, CDR2 YYDKDF (reference sequence). V was clipped by 3 bases and J by 1 base, with 7 bases between them. The CDR3 is made up of 13 amino acids. CDR3 loop: CATSRAGSYEQYF. The CDR3 DNA is TGTGCCACCAGCAGGGCCGGGTCCTACGAGCAGTACTTC.

This clonotype came up a few times. The CDR3 spells CSVKDRVSYGYTF. The CDR3 DNA is TGCAGCGTGAAGGACAGGGTCTCCTATGGCTACACCTTC. The chain has TRBV29-1 and TRBJ1-2; TRBD1 agrees at 8 bases. The CDR3 has 13 amino acids. Germline trimming cut 6 bases from V and 4 bases from J; bases unmatched to any gene: 7. The germline V gene encodes CDR1 SQVTM and CDR2 ANQGSEA.

This clonotype has just a few counts. The rearrangement links TRBV5-6 to TRBJ1-2; weak D call: TRBD1 (6 bases). Per germline, CDR1 SGHDT and CDR2 YYEEEE. The CDR3 consists of 16 residues. The V end lost 4 bases, the J end lost 2 bases, and 18 bases lay between the germline ends. The CDR3 region has the DNA TGTGCCAGCAGCCTGGGCCAGGGGTCGTCCAACTATGGCTACACCTTC. This encodes CASSLGQGSSNYGYTF.

V gene TRBV7-2 combines with J gene TRBJ1-1, with D perhaps matching TRBD1 (5 bases). The germline V and J ends were trimmed by 5 bases and 5 bases, with 12 bases remaining between them. Germline V gene sequence: CDR1 SGHTA, CDR2 FQGNSA. There are 13 residues in the CDR3. The DNA of the CDR3 is TGTGCCAGCAGCGTAGGGGCGGGTACTGAAGCTTTCTTT. It encodes CASSVGAGTEAFF. Complete variable domain (other parts from reference TRBV7-2 and TRBJ1-1): GAGVSQSPSNKVTEKGKDVELRCDPISGHTALYWYRQSLGQGLEFLIYFQGNSAPDKSGLPSDRFSAERTGGSVSTLTIQRTQQEDSAVYLCASSVGAGTEAFFGQGTRLTVV.

The chain has TRBV6-1 and TRBJ2-7, with TRBD1 matching over 9 bases. The germline gives CDR1 MNHNS, CDR2 SASEGT. CDR3 length equals 15 residues. After removal of 1 base from V and 9 bases from J, the junction contained 10 bases not matched to a gene. The CDR3 nucleotides are TGTGCCAGCAGTGAAGGGACCGGGACAGGGACGCGGCAGTACTTC. Amino acids: CASSEGTGTGTRQYF.

The rearrangement joins TRBV7-8 to TRBJ2-7, with TRBD2 matching 11 bases. The CDR3 totals 15 residues. The V gene end was trimmed by 5 bases and the J gene end by 3 bases; junction bases not matched to a gene: 6. CDR1 and CDR2 from the germline V gene are SGHVS and FQNEAQ. The CDR3 sequence: CASSTGTSGYYEQYF. Written as DNA, the CDR3 is TGTGCCAGCAGCACCGGGACTAGCGGTTACTACGAGCAGTACTTC.

As to this clonotype: One end of the junction varies from germline; a read error may be responsible. V usage is TRBV10-1 and J usage is TRBJ2-7; no reliable D call. CDR1 and CDR2 (germline): WNHNN, SYGVQD (reference sequence). This CDR3 is built from 18 residues. CDR3 bases: TGCGCCAGCTGTGAGTCTCCAGGCGGTCCGTCCCACTCCTACGAGCAGTACTTC. Protein: CASCESPGGPSHSYEQYF.

A few counts support this clonotype. V usage is TRBV12-3 or TRBV12-4 and J usage is TRBJ2-7, with D perhaps TRBD2 (6 bases). The CDR3 covers 14 residues. Trimming stripped 6 bases from V and 4 bases from J, with 16 bases between. In DNA form, the CDR3 reads TGTGCCAGCAGCCGTCTCGGGACTGTTTACGAGCAGTACTTC. This codes for CASSRLGTVYEQYF.

This clonotype has ten or more counts. The CDR3 DNA reads TGTGCCACTCGCCGAGGGGGAGGGGGCACAGATACGCAGTATTTT. It yields the protein CATRRGGGGTDTQYF. The chain has TRBV10-3 and TRBJ2-3; D perhaps matches TRBD2 (7 bases). CDR1 and CDR2 from the germline V gene are ENHRY and SYGVKD. Trimming pared 10 bases from V and 1 base from J, leaving 18 bases between. CDR3 length equals 15 residues.

The chain employs TRBV15 and TRBJ2-3; TRBD1 matches 9 bases. The CDR3 length is 15 residues. Per the germline V gene, CDR1 is LNHNV and CDR2 is YYDKDF (reference sequence). V dropped 5 bases and J dropped 5; count of bases not matched to a gene: 8. CDR3 sequence: CATSGRDRVIDTQYF. In DNA, the CDR3 is TGTGCCACCAGCGGCCGGGACAGGGTGATAGATACGCAGTATTTT.